In its sample, the clone carrying this TCR beta chain was seen a few times. Its antigen is as yet unknown. The sample originates from a study of T cell repertoires in cytomegalovirus infection. For the study at large: Selected CMV epitopes included recently identified HLA-C-restricted ones as well as well-studied HLA-B-restricted ones. Points from the study as a whole: The study found HLA-C-restricted CMV-specific TCR beta clonotypes dominating the ex vivo response. Summed public TCR beta family frequency identified CMV carriers bearing the relevant HLA.

TCRdb recomputed calls from the reads with MiXCR, one row per CDR3 protein. The sample has about 52,000 distinct CDR3 sequences, 15% to 20% seen once. The sequence came from a human donor in good health (CMV status not recorded). Some clones in this sample may be carry-over from other donors' samples. The specimen comprised CD8+ T cells from cultured PBMCs, sampled from culture after CMV antigen stimulation.

The CDR3 spells CASSLGQGTGELFF. CDR3 nucleotides: TGTGCCAGCAGCCTCGGACAGGGGACCGGGGAGCTGTTTTTT. The chain combines TRBV11-2 with TRBJ2-2; 9 bases align to TRBD1. J lost 5 bases, V lost 5 bases, and 3 bases had no gene match. This CDR3 contains 14 residues. Looked up from germline, CDR1 is SGHAT and CDR2 is FQNNGV.